The rows below give T cell receptor beta chains drawn from one sample of a study of T cells after yellow fever vaccination. MiXCR, applied by TCRdb to the 5' RACE reads, yields one record per CDR3 protein. The data contain hundreds of thousands of distinct CDR3 sequences, about 15% of them singletons. The sample consisted of PBMCs, taken about 5 days after the first yellow fever vaccination. The receptors shown here come from a man aged 18 to 35 who received the YFV17D yellow fever vaccine. Both conserved end residues are part of each CDR3. D genes are given only for firm matches. Rows give clone size only sometimes, using once, few, many, or a class for an expanded clone.

abundance: .
j_gene: TRBJ2-1
d_gene: .
v_gene: TRBV10-3
CDR3nt: TGTGCCATCAGTCTGGAATCCTACAATGAGCAGTTCTTC
CDR3aa: CAISLESYNEQFF

abundance: few
j_gene: TRBJ1-1
d_gene: .
v_gene: TRBV7-8
CDR3nt: TGTGCCAGCAGCCCCCGCGGGGTAGAGAAGTGGGACACTGAAGCTTTCTTT
CDR3aa: CASSPRGVEKWDTEAFF

abundance: .
j_gene: TRBJ2-5
d_gene: TRBD1
v_gene: TRBV7-8
CDR3nt: TGTGCCAGCAGCTTAGACAGGTGGGACAGGGGCCAAGAGACCCAGTACTTC
CDR3aa: CASSLDRWDRGQETQYF

abundance: .
j_gene: TRBJ2-1
d_gene: .
v_gene: TRBV11-2
CDR3nt: TGTGCCAGCAGCTTAGGGAGTGTCTTAAATGAGCAGTTCTTC
CDR3aa: CASSLGSVLNEQFF

abundance: .
j_gene: TRBJ2-3
d_gene: TRBD2
v_gene: TRBV5-4
CDR3nt: TGTGCCAGCAGCACGAGACTAGCGGGAATCACAGATACGCAGTATTTT
CDR3aa: CASSTRLAGITDTQYF

abundance: .
j_gene: TRBJ1-5
d_gene: TRBD1
v_gene: TRBV6-1
CDR3nt: TGTGCCAGCAGACGACGACAGGGGATTCAGCCCCAGCATTTT
CDR3aa: CASRRRQGIQPQHF

abundance: once
j_gene: TRBJ1-4
d_gene: .
v_gene: TRBV7-2
CDR3nt: TGTGCCAGCAGCTTAGGCACAGTTAATGAAAAACTGTTTTTT
CDR3aa: CASSLGTVNEKLFF

abundance: .
j_gene: TRBJ2-2
d_gene: TRBD1
v_gene: TRBV6-2/TRBV6-3
CDR3nt: TGTGCCAGCAGAAAGGACAGGGAGCTCGGGGAGCTGTTTTTT
CDR3aa: CASRKDRELGELFF

abundance: .
j_gene: TRBJ2-1
d_gene: TRBD2
v_gene: TRBV20-1
CDR3nt: TGCAGTGCCCTACCCGTCAGACTAGCGGGGGACAATGAGCAGTTCTTC
CDR3aa: CSALPVRLAGDNEQFF

abundance: .
j_gene: TRBJ1-1
d_gene: .
v_gene: TRBV27
CDR3nt: TGTGCCAGCAGGAGAAGCTCGGCCGGGGAAACTGAAGCTTTCTTT
CDR3aa: CASRRSSAGETEAFF

abundance: few
j_gene: TRBJ2-3
d_gene: TRBD2
v_gene: TRBV7-8
CDR3nt: TGTGCCAGCAGCCTCGGGGCGGGGGGTTTTTCAGATACGCAGTATTTT
CDR3aa: CASSLGAGGFSDTQYF

abundance: .
j_gene: TRBJ1-5
d_gene: TRBD1
v_gene: TRBV28
CDR3nt: TGTGCCAGCAGAGCGGGACAGGTGGGTCAGCCCCAGCATTTT
CDR3aa: CASRAGQVGQPQHF

abundance: .
j_gene: TRBJ1-2
d_gene: .
v_gene: TRBV20-1
CDR3nt: TGCAGTGCTAGACAAGCTAACTATGGCTACACCTTC
CDR3aa: CSARQANYGYTF

abundance: .
j_gene: TRBJ2-5
d_gene: TRBD1
v_gene: TRBV2
CDR3nt: TGTGCCAGCAGTGAAGTAACAAGGACAGGGATACTTTTC
CDR3aa: CASSEVTRTGILF

abundance: .
j_gene: TRBJ2-6
d_gene: .
v_gene: TRBV20-1
CDR3nt: TGCAGTGCCCGGGGTGACGGGGCCAACGTCCTGACTTTC
CDR3aa: CSARGDGANVLTF

abundance: few
j_gene: TRBJ1-1
d_gene: TRBD1
v_gene: TRBV6-2/TRBV6-3
CDR3nt: TGTGCCAGCACCGCCGGGACAGGGGGCCGGGGCACTGAAGCTTTCTTT
CDR3aa: CASTAGTGGRGTEAFF

abundance: few
j_gene: TRBJ1-1
d_gene: .
v_gene: TRBV15
CDR3nt: TGTGCCACCAGCAGCCAGACAGGACTAAAGGGAACTGAAGCTTTCTTT
CDR3aa: CATSSQTGLKGTEAFF

abundance: .
j_gene: TRBJ1-3
d_gene: .
v_gene: TRBV5-1
CDR3nt: TGCGCCAGCAGCGGGGCGGACGGTGGAAACACCATATATTTT
CDR3aa: CASSGADGGNTIYF

abundance: .
j_gene: TRBJ1-5
d_gene: .
v_gene: TRBV24-1
CDR3nt: TGTGCCACCAGTGGCGACAGCGGGCAGCCCCAGCATTTT
CDR3aa: CATSGDSGQPQHF

abundance: many
j_gene: TRBJ2-1
d_gene: TRBD2
v_gene: TRBV10-3
CDR3nt: TGTGCCATCACTGACCTAGCGGGGGGCAACTCCTACAATGAGCAGTTCTTC
CDR3aa: CAITDLAGGNSYNEQFF

abundance: .
j_gene: TRBJ2-2
d_gene: TRBD2
v_gene: TRBV29-1
CDR3nt: TGCAGCGTTGATGGGGGGGCGAACACCGGGGAGCTGTTTTTT
CDR3aa: CSVDGGANTGELFF

abundance: few
j_gene: TRBJ2-1
d_gene: TRBD1
v_gene: TRBV19
CDR3nt: TGTGCCAGTAGTATCCTGGGACAGGGCTTTTTATTCGACAATGAGCAGTTCTTC
CDR3aa: CASSILGQGFLFDNEQFF